This TCR beta chain was identified in a study of cytomegalovirus exposure and HLA in healthy donors (dated by TCRdb to the late 2010s). About the full investigation: An earlier analysis of approximately 550 of the donors reported 250 to 300 Gb of sequence data and 100 million to 130 million unique TCR beta sequences from about 179 million T cells. Rather than using new phenotypic data, the later analysis identified candidate immune exposures from TCR beta sequences and from how often those sequences occurred across donors. Besides the first cohort of roughly 660 subjects, a separate validation cohort made up of 120 different subjects was used. Donor age, sex, ethnicity and CMV serostatus were collected together with the repertoire data. The study aimed to test whether signatures of past pathogen exposure could be identified by cataloging public T cell receptors. All discovery cohort repertoires had been generated using a single sequencing platform. The genetic ancestry cluster associated with self-reported Caucasian donors included roughly 84% of the roughly 400 genotyped donors. An earlier analysis of about 620 of the donors applied high-throughput TCR beta sequencing to assess whether each TCR beta V gene segment acted as functional or pseudogenic. Across approximately 400 genotyped donors of the cohort, an average of roughly 250,000 unique TCR beta nucleotide sequences per donor were sequenced, and roughly 20% of those sequences were non-productive. High-throughput TCR immunosequencing, statistical association of individual TCRs with disease status, and machine learning were combined to predict cytomegalovirus infection status. An early release covering roughly 640 HLA-typed donors comprised approximately 300 gigabases of sequencing data and approximately 80 million unique TCR sequences. The T cell repertoires of 670 or so subjects were profiled by immunosequencing and related to cytomegalovirus serostatus. A later genetic analysis used genome-wide SNP genotypes for 398 of the 666 donors, treating that subset as a discovery cohort. Typing coverage varied by locus: about 620-630 donors for A, B, C, DRB1 and DQB1; roughly 560 for DQA1; over 600 for DPA1; more than 450 for DPB1. Class I and class II HLA loci were covered by the typing at four-digit resolution. A later analysis re-examined previously published TCR beta repertoires from just over 650 donors and added high-resolution HLA genotyping to investigate patterns of TCR occurrence. Roughly 5 DR-DQ haplotypes were handled as single units for association and clustering, since linkage in the cohort was strong. General findings and caveats noted by the study authors: The 87-base-pair reads could not distinguish some IMGT-functional V segments, including TRBV6-2 and TRBV6-3, so those segments were excluded. An association between a missense DCLRE1C variant and V-gene and J-gene trimming of TCR beta chains was found in a later genetic analysis and replicated in an independent cohort. About 17 rarely observed V segments, including chromosome 9 orphons, were excluded from the earlier analysis of several hundred of the donors because counts were too low. Assigning TCR associations to individual alleles was difficult when HLA alleles, especially DR and DQ, strongly co-occurred. Specific HLA alleles were associated with more than 15,000 TCR beta sequences at a false discovery rate of 0.05 in a later analysis. Several of the top co-occurrence clusters appeared to be linked to parvovirus B19, influenza, CMV and Epstein-Barr virus, according to a later analysis. The cohort was sequenced for TCR beta chains only, and without alpha or paired-chain data the features that could be detected were limited. Cytomegalovirus status was reported to be diagnosed by the classifier with high specificity and sensitivity in both the original and validation cohorts. In a later analysis, HLA-associated TCR beta chains showed more clonal expansion and lower generation probabilities than non-associated chains that were equally common. HLA typing was unavailable for some donors at each locus, so association tests used only the typed subset. The study listed 170 or so TCR beta chains as associated with cytomegalovirus. A cluster of highly shared sequence variants was judged likely to be a technical artifact of the sequencing pipeline. In a later analysis, most CMV-associated TCR beta chains were found to appear HLA-restricted, with HLA associations seemingly driven largely by CMV exposure. In a later analysis, TCR association rates were found to vary across HLA loci, with the most associated TCRs seen for DRB1 alleles and the fewest for HLA-C alleles. Most TCR sequences were observed very rarely across donors, whereas some public TCRs were present in many individuals. Correlated functional status among segregating V segments might reflect linkage disequilibrium, but an unknown experimental factor could not be ruled out. Immune exposure information for the cohort was limited to CMV serostatus. Sequencing depth was assumed to be roughly uniform across donors in the presence/absence analyses, though that assumption may not hold. In an earlier analysis of approximately 590 of the donors, most TCR beta V segments appeared in productive rearrangements about 87% or about 30% of the time, broadly matching IMGT annotations. A further reported finding was that TCR beta sequences accurately predicted the HLA-A and HLA-B alleles for most subjects in the first cohort. The authors suggested that the approach could potentially be extended to other disease states and immunological phenotypes. In a later genetic analysis, fewer N-insertions in productive TCRs were reported among donors in an Asian-associated ancestry cluster than the roughly 700-donor mean. A few of the identified cytomegalovirus-associated TCR beta chains were confirmed in vitro to be specific for cytomegalovirus antigens.

The method was the immunoSEQ multiplex PCR assay. For the multiplex PCR, a mixture combining 60 forward primers for TCR Vbeta segments and 13 reverse primers for TCR Jbeta segments was used. The CDR3 region of rearranged TCR beta genes was amplified from genomic DNA with a multiplex PCR assay. Amplified TCR beta libraries were sequenced as 87-base-pair reads on the Illumina HiSeq System. The published analysis was carried out like this. In a later analysis, some 80 million unique TCR beta chains were counted across the 650 to 750 repertoires, and roughly 11 million of these chains were shared by at least two donors. Raw reads were error-corrected and collapsed into unique sequences with a nearest-neighbor algorithm that merged closely related sequences to remove PCR and sequencing errors. Alignment of CDR3 sequences to IMGT reference sequences was used to assign V, D and J gene segments. For a sequence to be retained, at least a six-nucleotide match to both a V gene segment and a J gene segment was required. A rearrangement was called productive if the CDR3 had no stop codons and remained in frame with V and J, and every other rearrangement was called non-productive. Following IMGT convention, CDR3 was defined as the stretch from the second conserved V-encoded cysteine up to the conserved J-encoded phenylalanine. The earlier analysis of roughly 590 of the donors excluded any sequence lacking an unambiguous match to a single V gene segment. In an earlier analysis of approximately 560 of the donors, a V segment was called functional when productive rearrangements were above 56.7%, and segregating when the standard deviation between donors exceeded 5%. A statistical classification framework was built for diagnosing cytomegalovirus status from the catalog of TCR beta chain sequences. In a later analysis, V and J genes were assigned by comparing TCR nucleotide sequences against IMGT/GENE-DB human TR gene sequences. In a later analysis, CDR3 sequences and most-parsimonious VDJ recombination scenarios were assigned using the TCRdist pipeline. In a later analysis, every TCR beta chain was defined by the combination of its CDR3 amino acid sequence and its V-gene family, and reads without a unique V-gene family were dropped. As a way to deal with suspected cross-contamination and a sequencing artifact, a later analysis dropped hundreds of nucleotide sequences that were highly shared and had low generation probability. For each public chain, a later analysis derived a clonal expansion index from normalized ranks of inferred template counts within each repertoire. Generation probabilities in a later analysis came from a VDJ recombination model fitted to out-of-frame rearrangements, and those results were checked against IGoR. In a later analysis, TCR-TCR, TCR-HLA and TCR-CMV co-occurrence was scored with hypergeometric tests, and a repertoire-size bias correction was applied to TCR pairs. A later analysis estimated false discovery rates by permuting HLA or CMV assignments 20 times. In a later analysis, co-occurring TCRs were grouped with DBSCAN, and TCRdist sequence similarity was added when clustering was performed within HLA-allele-positive subsets. For co-occurrence clustering, repertoires with fewer than 30,000 or more than 120,000 public chains were excluded, along with 4 to 6 repertoires with anomalous nucleotide sharing. Imported from immuneACCESS, the table was reduced by TCRdb to in-frame sequences with V and J called. These copies leave out some clones; in studies compared against another copy, an unresolved V gene accounts for under half, and the cause of the remainder is not known. For V, J and clone size, that table is used; D and trimming come from the DNA. A total of more than 200,000 clones appear in this sample, more than 75% of them only once. Around 1.4% of the sample is in the top ten clones.

In total, approximately 610 healthy bone marrow donors made up the cohort. All cohort members were sampled while nominally healthy, although unrecorded immune exposures were likely present. Of the approximately 700 cohort members, 250 to 300 had positive CMV serostatus and about 330 had negative CMV serostatus, and CMV serostatus was not recorded for the donor. A peripheral blood sample was collected from each donor, and TCR beta sequencing was performed on peripheral blood mononuclear cells. Genomic DNA was extracted from the blood cell samples with the Qiagen DNeasy Blood Extraction Kit. This clone showed up just a few times. This receptor's antigen is unknown. No base-level quality is on record; no much larger clone is a single base apart. Reading the germline V gene gives CDR1 MNHEY and CDR2 SVGAGI. The CDR3 measures 14 amino acids from cysteine to phenylalanine. The entry retains the CDR3 DNA only, 42 bases that are in frame from base 1. At the junction V is shortened by 10 bases and J by 4 bases; bases outside the gene matches: 7.

The source of this sequence is a human donor in good health. This sequence uses TRBV6-5 and TRBJ2-7, with 13 middle bases fitting TRBD2. Sample: PBMCs. The nucleotide sequence is given as TGTGCCACCTCCGGGACTAGCGGGATGTACGAGCAGTACTTC. It codes for CATSGTSGMYEQYF.